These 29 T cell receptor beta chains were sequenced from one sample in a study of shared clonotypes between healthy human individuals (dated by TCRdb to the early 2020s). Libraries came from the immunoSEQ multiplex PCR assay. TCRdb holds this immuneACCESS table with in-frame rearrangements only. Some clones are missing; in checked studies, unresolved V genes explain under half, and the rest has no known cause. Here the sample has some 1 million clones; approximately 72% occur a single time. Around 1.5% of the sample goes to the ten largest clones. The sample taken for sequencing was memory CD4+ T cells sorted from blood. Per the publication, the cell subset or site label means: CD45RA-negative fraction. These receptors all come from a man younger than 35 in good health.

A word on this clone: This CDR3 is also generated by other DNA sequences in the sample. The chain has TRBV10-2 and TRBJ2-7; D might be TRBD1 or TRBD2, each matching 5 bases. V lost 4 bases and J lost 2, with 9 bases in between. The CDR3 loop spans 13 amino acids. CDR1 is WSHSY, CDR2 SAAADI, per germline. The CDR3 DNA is TGCGCCAGCAGTGGGGGACCTCCCTACGAGCAGTACTTC. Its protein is CASSGGPPYEQYF.

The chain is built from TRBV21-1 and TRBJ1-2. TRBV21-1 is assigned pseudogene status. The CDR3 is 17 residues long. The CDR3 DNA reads TGTGCCAGCAGCAAAAATGCCCCAGAATCATACTATGATGGCTACACCTTC. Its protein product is CASSKNAPESYYDGYTF.

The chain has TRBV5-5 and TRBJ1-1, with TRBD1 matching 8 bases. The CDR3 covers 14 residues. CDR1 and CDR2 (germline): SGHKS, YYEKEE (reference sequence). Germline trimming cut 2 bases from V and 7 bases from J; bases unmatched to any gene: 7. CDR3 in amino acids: CASSLATTGDEAFF. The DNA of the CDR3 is TGTGCCAGCAGCTTAGCCACGACAGGGGATGAAGCTTTCTTT.

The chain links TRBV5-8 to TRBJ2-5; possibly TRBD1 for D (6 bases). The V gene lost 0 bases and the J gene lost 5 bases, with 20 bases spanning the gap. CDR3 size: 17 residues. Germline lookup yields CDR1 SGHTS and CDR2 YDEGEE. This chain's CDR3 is CASSLELNRASGETQYF. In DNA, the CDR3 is TGTGCCAGCAGCTTGGAGCTCAACAGGGCCTCAGGGGAGACCCAGTACTTC.

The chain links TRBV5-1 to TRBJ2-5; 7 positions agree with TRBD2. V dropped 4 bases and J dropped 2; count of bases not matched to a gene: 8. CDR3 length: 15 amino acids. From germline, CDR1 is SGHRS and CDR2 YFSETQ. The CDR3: CASSVSSGPQETQYF. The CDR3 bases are TGCGCCAGCAGCGTGTCTAGCGGACCTCAAGAGACCCAGTACTTC.

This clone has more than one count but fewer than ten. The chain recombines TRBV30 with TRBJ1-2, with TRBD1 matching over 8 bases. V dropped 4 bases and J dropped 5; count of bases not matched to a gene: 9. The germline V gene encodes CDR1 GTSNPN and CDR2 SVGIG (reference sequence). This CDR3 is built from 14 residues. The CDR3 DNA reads TGTGCCTGGACCAGGCCAGGGGGCGGTTATGGCTACACCTTC. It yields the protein CAWTRPGGGYGYTF.

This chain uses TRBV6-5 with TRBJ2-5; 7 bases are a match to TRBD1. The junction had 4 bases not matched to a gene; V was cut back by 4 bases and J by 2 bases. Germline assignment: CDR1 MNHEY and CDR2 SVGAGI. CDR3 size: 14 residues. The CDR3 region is CASSFGTVQETQYF. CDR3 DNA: TGTGCCAGCAGTTTCGGGACAGTACAAGAGACCCAGTACTTC.

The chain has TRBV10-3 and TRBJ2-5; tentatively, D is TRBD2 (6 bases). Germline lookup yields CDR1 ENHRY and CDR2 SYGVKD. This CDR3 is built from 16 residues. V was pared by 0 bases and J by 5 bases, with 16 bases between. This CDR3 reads CAISESTGSGVETQYF. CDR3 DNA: TGTGCCATCAGTGAGTCGACCGGGAGCGGCGTGGAGACCCAGTACTTC.

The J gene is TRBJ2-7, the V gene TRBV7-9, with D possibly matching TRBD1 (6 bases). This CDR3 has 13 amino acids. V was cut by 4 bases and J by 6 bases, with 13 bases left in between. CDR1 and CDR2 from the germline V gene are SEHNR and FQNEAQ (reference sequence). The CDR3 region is CASSSGQNSEQYF. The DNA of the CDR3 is TGTGCCAGCAGCTCGGGACAAAATAGCGAGCAGTACTTC.

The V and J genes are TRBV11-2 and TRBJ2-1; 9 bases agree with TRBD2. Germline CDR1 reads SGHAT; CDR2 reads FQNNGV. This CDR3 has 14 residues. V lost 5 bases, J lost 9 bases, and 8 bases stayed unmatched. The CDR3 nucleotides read TGTGCCAGCAGCGATAGCGGGAGTATGGGTGAGCAGTTCTTC. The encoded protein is CASSDSGSMGEQFF.

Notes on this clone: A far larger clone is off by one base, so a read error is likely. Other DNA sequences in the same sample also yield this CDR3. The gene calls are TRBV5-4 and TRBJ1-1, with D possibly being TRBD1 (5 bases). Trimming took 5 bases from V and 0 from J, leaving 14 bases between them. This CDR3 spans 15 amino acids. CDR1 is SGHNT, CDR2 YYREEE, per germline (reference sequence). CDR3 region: CASSPYGTVNTEAFF. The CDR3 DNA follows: TGTGCCAGCAGTCCCTATGGGACGGTGAACACTGAAGCTTTCTTT.

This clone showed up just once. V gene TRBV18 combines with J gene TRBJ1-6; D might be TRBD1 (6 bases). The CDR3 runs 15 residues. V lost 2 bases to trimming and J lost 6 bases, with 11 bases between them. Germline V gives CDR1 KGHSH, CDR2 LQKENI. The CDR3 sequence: CASSPETGTNSPLHF. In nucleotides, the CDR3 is TGTGCCAGCTCACCAGAAACAGGGACTAATTCACCCCTCCACTTT.

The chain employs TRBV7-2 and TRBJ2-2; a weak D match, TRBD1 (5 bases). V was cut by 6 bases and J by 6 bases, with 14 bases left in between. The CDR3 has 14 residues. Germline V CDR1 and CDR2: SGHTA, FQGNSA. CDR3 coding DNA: TGTGCCAGCAGGGGGCAGGCAGGCGCCGGGGAGCTGTTTTTT. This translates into CASRGQAGAGELFF.

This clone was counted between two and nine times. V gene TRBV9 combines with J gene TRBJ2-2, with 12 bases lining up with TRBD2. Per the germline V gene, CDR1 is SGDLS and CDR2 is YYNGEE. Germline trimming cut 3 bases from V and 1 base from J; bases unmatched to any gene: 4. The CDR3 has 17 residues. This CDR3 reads CASSAQTSGRNTGELFF. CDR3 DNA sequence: TGTGCCAGCAGCGCTCAGACTAGCGGGAGGAACACCGGGGAGCTGTTTTTT.

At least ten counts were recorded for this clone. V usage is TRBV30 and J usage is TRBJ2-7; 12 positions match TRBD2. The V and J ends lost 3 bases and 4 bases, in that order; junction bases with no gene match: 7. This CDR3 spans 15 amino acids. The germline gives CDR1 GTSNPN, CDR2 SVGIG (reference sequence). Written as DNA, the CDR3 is TGTGCCTGGAGCCAAGGACTAGCGGGGACTTACGAGCAGTACTTC. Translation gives CAWSQGLAGTYEQYF.

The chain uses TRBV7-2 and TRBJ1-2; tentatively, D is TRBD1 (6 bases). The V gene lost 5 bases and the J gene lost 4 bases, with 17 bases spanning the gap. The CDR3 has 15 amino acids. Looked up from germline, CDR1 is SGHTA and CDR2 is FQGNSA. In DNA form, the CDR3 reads TGTGCCAGCAGCCTTTCGACAGGCTTAAGCTATGGCTACACCTTC. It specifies CASSLSTGLSYGYTF.

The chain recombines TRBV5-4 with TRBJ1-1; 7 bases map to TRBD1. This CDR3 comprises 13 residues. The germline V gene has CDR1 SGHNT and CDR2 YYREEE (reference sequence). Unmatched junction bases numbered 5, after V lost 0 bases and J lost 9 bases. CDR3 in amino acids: CASSLVSGGKAFF. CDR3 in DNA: TGTGCCAGCAGCTTGGTTTCAGGGGGTAAAGCTTTCTTT.

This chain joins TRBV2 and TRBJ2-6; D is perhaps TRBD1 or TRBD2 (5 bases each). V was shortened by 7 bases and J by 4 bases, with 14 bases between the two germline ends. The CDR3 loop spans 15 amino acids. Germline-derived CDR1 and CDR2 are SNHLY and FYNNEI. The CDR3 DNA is TGTGCCAGCAAGTTCGGGACGACCGGGGCCAACGTCCTGACTTTC. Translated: CASKFGTTGANVLTF.

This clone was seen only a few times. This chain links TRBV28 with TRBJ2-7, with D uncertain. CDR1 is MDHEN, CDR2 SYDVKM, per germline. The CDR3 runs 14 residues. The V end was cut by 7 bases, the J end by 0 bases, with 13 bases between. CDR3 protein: CASKRLRSSYEQYF. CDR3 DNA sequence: TGTGCCAGCAAGAGGCTCCGAAGCTCCTACGAGCAGTACTTC.

In nucleotides, the CDR3 is TGTGCCATCAGTATAGCGGGGGGGTCGGTCAATGAGCAGTTCTTC. This codes for CAISIAGGSVNEQFF. The chain couples TRBV10-3 to TRBJ2-1; 11 bases map to TRBD2. This CDR3 is built from 15 residues. Germline V CDR1 and CDR2: ENHRY, SYGVKD. J was trimmed by 6 bases and V by 5 bases; bases with no gene match: 6.

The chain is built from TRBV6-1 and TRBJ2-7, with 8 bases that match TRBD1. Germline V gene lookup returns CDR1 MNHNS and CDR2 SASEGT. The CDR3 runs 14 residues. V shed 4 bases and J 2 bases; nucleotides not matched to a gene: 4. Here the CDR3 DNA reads TGTGCCAGCAGTGCAGTGGGACAGGCCTACGAGCAGTACTTC. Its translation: CASSAVGQAYEQYF.

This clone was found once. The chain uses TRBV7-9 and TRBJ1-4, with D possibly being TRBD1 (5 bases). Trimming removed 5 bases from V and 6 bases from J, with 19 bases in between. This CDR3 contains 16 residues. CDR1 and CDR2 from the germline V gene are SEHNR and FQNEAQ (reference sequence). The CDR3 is CASSQGVSQVYEKLFF. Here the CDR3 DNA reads TGTGCCAGCAGCCAGGGTGTGTCTCAGGTGTATGAAAAACTGTTTTTT.

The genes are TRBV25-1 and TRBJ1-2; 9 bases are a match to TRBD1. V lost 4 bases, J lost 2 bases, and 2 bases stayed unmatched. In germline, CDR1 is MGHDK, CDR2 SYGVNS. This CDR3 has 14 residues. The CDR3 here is CASSATGGNYGYTF. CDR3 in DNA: TGTGCCAGCAGTGCCACAGGGGGCAACTATGGCTACACCTTC.

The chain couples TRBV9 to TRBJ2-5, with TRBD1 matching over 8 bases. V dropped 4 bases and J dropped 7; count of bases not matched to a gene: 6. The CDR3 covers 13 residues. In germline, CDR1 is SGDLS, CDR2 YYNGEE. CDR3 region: CASSLGQGGTQYF. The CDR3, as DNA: TGTGCCAGCAGCCTAGGACAGGGTGGGACCCAGTACTTC.

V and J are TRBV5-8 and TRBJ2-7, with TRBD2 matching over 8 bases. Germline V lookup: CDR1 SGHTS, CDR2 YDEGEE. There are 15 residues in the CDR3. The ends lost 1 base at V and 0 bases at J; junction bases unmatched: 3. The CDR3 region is CASSLLTSDSYEQYF. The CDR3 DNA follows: TGTGCCAGCAGCTTGCTGACTAGCGACTCCTACGAGCAGTACTTC.

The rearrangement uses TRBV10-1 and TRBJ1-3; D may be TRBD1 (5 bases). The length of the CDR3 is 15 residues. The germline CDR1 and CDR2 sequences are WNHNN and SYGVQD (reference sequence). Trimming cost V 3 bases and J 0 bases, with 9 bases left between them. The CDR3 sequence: CASSEGAVSGNTIYF. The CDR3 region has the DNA TGCGCCAGCAGTGAAGGGGCAGTCTCTGGAAACACCATATATTTT.

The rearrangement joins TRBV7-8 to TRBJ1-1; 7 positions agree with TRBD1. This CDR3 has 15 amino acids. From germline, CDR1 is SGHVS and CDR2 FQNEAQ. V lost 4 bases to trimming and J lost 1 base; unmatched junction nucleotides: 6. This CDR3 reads CASSSTGRSNTEAFF. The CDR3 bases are TGTGCCAGCAGCTCGACAGGGAGGTCGAACACTGAAGCTTTCTTT. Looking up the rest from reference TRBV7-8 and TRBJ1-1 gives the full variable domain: GAGVSQSPRYKVAKRGQDVALRCDPISGHVSLFWYQQALGQGPEFLTYFQNEAQLDKSGLPSDRFFAERPEGSVSTLKIQRTQQEDSAVYLCASSSTGRSNTEAFFGQGTRLTVV.

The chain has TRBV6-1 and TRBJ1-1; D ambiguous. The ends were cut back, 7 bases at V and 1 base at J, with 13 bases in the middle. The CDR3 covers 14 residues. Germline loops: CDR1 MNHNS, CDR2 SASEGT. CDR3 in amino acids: CASMPVRANTEAFF. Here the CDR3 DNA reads TGTGCCAGCATGCCCGTAAGGGCGAACACTGAAGCTTTCTTT.

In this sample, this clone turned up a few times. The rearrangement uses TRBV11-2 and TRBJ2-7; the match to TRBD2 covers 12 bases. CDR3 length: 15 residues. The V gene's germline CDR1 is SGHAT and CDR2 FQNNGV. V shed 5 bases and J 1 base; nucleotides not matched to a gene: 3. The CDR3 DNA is TGTGCCAGCAGCCGTGGACTAGCGGGATCCTACGAGCAGTACTTC. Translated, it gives CASSRGLAGSYEQYF.